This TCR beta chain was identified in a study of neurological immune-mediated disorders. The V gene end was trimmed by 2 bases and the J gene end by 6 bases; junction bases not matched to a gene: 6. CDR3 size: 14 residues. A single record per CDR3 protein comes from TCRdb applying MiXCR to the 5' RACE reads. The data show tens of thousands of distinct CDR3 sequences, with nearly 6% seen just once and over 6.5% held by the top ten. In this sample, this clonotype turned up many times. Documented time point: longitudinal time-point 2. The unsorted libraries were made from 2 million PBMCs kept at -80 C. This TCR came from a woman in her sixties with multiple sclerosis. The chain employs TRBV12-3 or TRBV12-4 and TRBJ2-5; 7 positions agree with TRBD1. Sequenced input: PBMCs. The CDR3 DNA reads TGTGCCAGCAGTTTACAAGGGGGCGCACAGACCCAGTACTTC. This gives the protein CASSLQGGAQTQYF.